Here is one T cell receptor (beta chain) with its context. The target antigen is unknown. This entry is derived from a study of CD8 T cells in ankylosing spondylitis. Construction of TCR beta libraries was performed using quantitative 5'-RACE with molecular barcodes. TCRdb used MiXCR to reprocess the 5' RACE reads, holding one entry per CDR3 protein. The table has over 700,000 distinct CDR3 sequences, roughly 20% seen once. Overall study results and limits: Ankylosing spondylitis blood appeared to carry a characteristic TCR beta motif of roughly eight highly homologous variants. A number of the motif variants had already been described in reactive arthritis synovial fluid and blood. Relatively scarce in peripheral blood, disease-linked clones were CD8+. Significant enrichment of disease-linked clones was reported in matched ankylosing spondylitis synovial fluid.

The CDR3 extends over 15 amino acids. Trimming cost V 6 bases and J 0 bases, with 9 bases left between them. CDR1 and CDR2 (germline): SNHLY, FYNNEI. The source of this sequence is a male donor with ankylosing spondylitis. The sample taken for sequencing was blood, either unsorted or a sorted T cell fraction (not recorded which). The chain is built from TRBV2 and TRBJ2-6; D is uncertain. The CDR3 DNA reads as TGTGCCAGCAGACAGCGTAACTCTGGGGCCAACGTCCTGACTTTC. It yields the protein CASRQRNSGANVLTF. Together with reference TRBV2 and TRBJ2-6, the CDR3 gives the full variable domain: EPEVTQTPSHQVTQMGQEVILRCVPISNHLYFYWYRQILGQKVEFLVSFYNNEISEKSEIFDDQFSVERPDGSNFTLKIRSTKLEDSAMYFCASRQRNSGANVLTFGAGSRLTVL.